The T cell receptor (beta chain) under discussion was sequenced for a study of T-cell reconstitution after alpha-beta-depleted transplantation in children. The CDR3 length is 16 residues. Germline V gene sequence: CDR1 SGHTA, CDR2 FQGNSA. V was shortened by 6 bases and J by 3 bases, with 17 bases between the two germline ends. This clonotype was seen at least ten times. The target antigen is unknown. Unique molecular identifiers were built into the TCRbeta library. TCRdb fed the PCR reads into MiXCR, producing one record per CDR3 protein. Among fewer than 350,000 distinct CDR3 sequences listed, roughly a tenth were seen once. Regarding the study as a whole: T-cell counts and diversity at one year following transplant were attributed mainly to newly produced T cells. In some patients, recipient T cells and intrathymic progenitors surviving conditioning explained high day-60 diversity. About two months after transplant, alpha-beta T cells reportedly came from several hundred expanded graft clones.

This receptor was identified in a boy younger than two with acute myeloid leukemia, due to receive a stem cell transplant. The sample in question was PBMCs, obtained before TCRalphabeta/CD19-depleted stem cell transplant. The chain couples TRBV7-2 to TRBJ1-4, with D perhaps matching TRBD1 (6 bases). The chain's CDR3 is CASSPYTGTPNEKLFF. The CDR3 DNA follows: TGTGCCAGCAGTCCCTACACAGGGACGCCTAATGAAAAACTGTTTTTT.